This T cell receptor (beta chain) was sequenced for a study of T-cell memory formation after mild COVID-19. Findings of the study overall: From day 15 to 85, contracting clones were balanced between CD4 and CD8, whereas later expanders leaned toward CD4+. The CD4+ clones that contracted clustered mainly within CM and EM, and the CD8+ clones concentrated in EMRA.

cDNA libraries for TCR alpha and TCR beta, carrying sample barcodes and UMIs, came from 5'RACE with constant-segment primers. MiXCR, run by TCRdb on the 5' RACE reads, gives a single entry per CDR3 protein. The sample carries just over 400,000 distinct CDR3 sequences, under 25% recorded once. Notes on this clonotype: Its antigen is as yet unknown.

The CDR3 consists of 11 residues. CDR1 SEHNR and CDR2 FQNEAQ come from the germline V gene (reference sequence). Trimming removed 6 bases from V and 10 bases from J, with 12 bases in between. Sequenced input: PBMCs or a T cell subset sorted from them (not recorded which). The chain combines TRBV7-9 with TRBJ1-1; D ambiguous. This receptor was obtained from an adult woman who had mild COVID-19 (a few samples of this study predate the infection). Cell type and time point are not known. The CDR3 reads CASSPTLGAFF. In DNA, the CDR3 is TGTGCCAGCAGTCCCACCTTAGGAGCTTTCTTT. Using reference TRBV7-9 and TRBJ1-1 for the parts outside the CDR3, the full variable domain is DTGVSQNPRHKITKRGQNVTFRCDPISEHNRLYWYRQTLGQGPEFLTYFQNEAQLEKSRLLSDRFSAERPKGSFSTLEIQRTEQGDSAMYLCASSPTLGAFFGQGTRLTVV.